Sequencing of this T cell receptor (beta chain) was carried out in a study of OX40 agonist ivuxolimab in advanced cancers. Study-wide context: The dose-escalation group included hepatocellular carcinoma, melanoma, renal cell carcinoma and head and neck cancer. Prior anti-PD-1, anti-PD-L1 or anti-CTLA-4 therapy did not bar entry, and around 39% had some. Study-level results: CD4+ and CD8+ blood T cells expanded clonally by week 6 at 0.1 to 3.0 mg/kg.

Of note for this clone: As yet, its antigen is unknown.

Here immunoSEQ multiplex PCR was the method, and the copy in TCRdb shows in-frame clones only, minus some. The sample carries about 17,000 clones, about 90% recorded once. The CDR3 loop spans 16 amino acids. CDR1 is SSHAT, CDR2 FNYEAQ, per germline (reference sequence). The trim removed 5 bases at V and 0 bases at J, leaving 4 bases unmatched. Sampling times: baseline, cycle 4 day 1, cycle 7 day 1. The sequence was obtained from an adult with an advanced solid tumor such as melanoma, head and neck, liver or kidney cancer. Source: CD4+ or CD8+ T cells sorted from blood, taken in a trial of the OX40 agonist ivuxolimab. The chain employs TRBV7-7 and TRBJ2-7; TRBD2 aligns across 13 bases. CDR3 bases: TGTGCCAGCAGCAAGACTAGCGGGGGGCACTCCTACGAGCAGTACTTC. This gives the protein CASSKTSGGHSYEQYF.